A single sample gave rise to the 16 T cell receptor beta chains below, sequenced in a study of blood T cell repertoires in COVID-19. Sequencing was performed with immunoSEQ multiplex PCR; in TCRdb, only in-frame clones are kept and a portion is missing. The table lists a few hundred thousand clones, approximately 81% of them singletons, with about 6.9% in the top ten. The specimen was PBMCs or T cells enriched from blood (not recorded which). These TCRs come from a woman aged 50 to 60 who had been exposed to COVID-19.

This clone was recorded only once. In DNA, the CDR3 is TGTGCCAGCAGCCCCCGAGCGGGAACCGAGCAGTACTTC. Its protein product is CASSPRAGTEQYF. This chain links TRBV7-9 with TRBJ2-7; 7 bases are shared with TRBD2. J gave up 6 bases and V 5 bases, and 7 bases lay outside the gene matches. The CDR3 contains 13 residues. Germline CDR1 is SEHNR and CDR2 is FQNEAQ (reference sequence).

This clone was observed a few times. The V gene is TRBV12-2, the J gene TRBJ2-2; TRBD2 is taken as the D call from the table, unchecked against the DNA. TRBV12-2 is noted as a pseudogene. This CDR3 is built from 17 residues. CDR3: CASRLAEVGGRAGELFF. CDR3 nucleotides: TGTGCAAGTCGCTTAGCGGAGGTGGGTGGAAGGGCCGGGGAGCTGTTTTTT.

This clone was recorded once. This rearrangement joins TRBV24-1 to TRBJ2-7; the D gene is possibly TRBD2 (5 bases). CDR1 and CDR2 from the germline V gene are KGHDR and SFDVKD. The CDR3 runs 12 residues. The germline V and J ends were trimmed by 5 bases and 4 bases, with 8 bases remaining between them. The CDR3 region has the DNA TGTGCCACCAGTGGGTCGGGGTACGAGCAGTACTTC. Its translation: CATSGSGYEQYF.

V usage is TRBV4-1 and J usage is TRBJ1-4; 9 positions match TRBD1. The CDR3 has 16 amino acids. The trim removed 7 bases at V and 6 bases at J, leaving 12 bases unmatched. Germline V lookup: CDR1 MGHRA, CDR2 YSYEKL. The CDR3 is CASTSGQGGSYEKLFF. The DNA for the CDR3 is TGCGCCAGCACATCGGGACAGGGAGGTTCCTATGAAAAACTGTTTTTT.

The chain links TRBV11-1 to TRBJ2-1; 8 positions match TRBD1. CDR1 is SGHAT and CDR2 is FQDESV in the germline V gene (reference sequence). V lost 5 bases to trimming and J lost 4 bases; unmatched junction nucleotides: 1. The CDR3 contains 13 residues. This chain's CDR3 is CASSRTGYNEQFF. CDR3 coding DNA: TGTGCCAGCAGCCGGACAGGGTACAATGAGCAGTTCTTC.

The CDR3 DNA reads as TGTGCCAGCAGCCCCTCCGGGGGGAACACTGAAGCTTTCTTT. Translated, it gives CASSPSGGNTEAFF. The chain uses TRBV9 and TRBJ1-1; D perhaps matches TRBD1 (5 bases). The CDR3 covers 14 residues. V shed 4 bases and J shed 1 base, with 11 bases lying between them. Germline V gene data show CDR1 as SGDLS and CDR2 as YYNGEE.

The CDR3 nucleotides read TGTGCCAGCAGCTCGATAGGACAGGTCTATGGCTACACCTTC. This gives the protein CASSSIGQVYGYTF. The chain employs TRBV5-5 and TRBJ1-2; 7 nucleotides agree with TRBD1. The CDR3 extends over 14 amino acids. Trimming removed 3 bases from V and 4 bases from J; junction bases left unmatched: 6. CDR1 is SGHKS and CDR2 is YYEKEE in the germline V gene (reference sequence).

The table lists this clone with a few counts. J is TRBJ2-3 and V is TRBV5-4; 10 positions match TRBD2. With 3 bases clipped from V and 5 bases from J, the junction kept 3 bases outside the gene matches. Germline assignment: CDR1 SGHNT and CDR2 YYREEE (reference sequence). The CDR3 has 14 amino acids. The CDR3 protein is CASSWGTSVDTQYF. CDR3 bases: TGTGCCAGCAGCTGGGGGACTAGCGTAGATACGCAGTATTTT.

This clone was seen just once. The V and J genes are TRBV19 and TRBJ1-6; the match to TRBD1 covers 9 bases. Germline V gene lookup returns CDR1 LNHDA and CDR2 SQIVND (reference sequence). The V segment lost 4 bases and the J segment 8 bases; nucleotides outside the gene matches: 3. The CDR3 totals 14 residues. The CDR3 coding sequence is TGTGCCAGTAGTAAGCGGGACAGGGATTCACCCCTCCACTTT. Protein sequence: CASSKRDRDSPLHF.

This sequence joins TRBV27 and TRBJ1-2, with 8 bases lining up with TRBD1. The CDR3 loop spans 12 amino acids. Per germline, CDR1 MNHEY and CDR2 SMNVEV (reference sequence). V trimming: 6 bases; J trimming: 7 bases; junction bases outside the gene matches: 4. CDR3 amino acids: CASRPQGGGYTF. In DNA form, the CDR3 reads TGTGCCAGCAGGCCACAGGGGGGTGGCTACACCTTC.

This chain uses TRBV27 with TRBJ1-1; TRBD1 agrees at 7 bases. Germline CDR1 reads MNHEY; CDR2 reads SMNVEV (reference sequence). This CDR3 contains 14 residues. The V gene end was trimmed by 6 bases and the J gene end by 5 bases; junction bases not matched to a gene: 9. The CDR3 DNA sequence: TGTGCCAGCAGCCCCCTGGGGGGACAGACTGAAGCTTTCTTT. It is translated as CASSPLGGQTEAFF.

The chain recombines TRBV30 with TRBJ2-7, with 7 bases that match TRBD2. Germline V gives CDR1 GTSNPN, CDR2 SVGIG (reference sequence). The CDR3 consists of 14 residues. V trimming: 4 bases; J trimming: 5 bases; junction bases outside the gene matches: 11. This chain's CDR3 is CAWTPRGGLHEQYF. The CDR3 DNA reads as TGTGCCTGGACCCCGAGGGGAGGGTTGCACGAGCAGTACTTC.

The CDR3 DNA sequence: TGCGCCAGCAGCCAAGACGGGACAGGTGATCCACCCCTCCACTTT. It codes for CASSQDGTGDPPLHF. The V gene is TRBV4-3, the J gene TRBJ1-6, with TRBD1 matching over 8 bases. Trimming at V came to 0 bases and at J to 11 bases, leaving 6 bases not matched to a gene. Germline loops: CDR1 LGHNA, CDR2 YSLEER. CDR3 length: 15 residues.

This chain connects TRBV6-6 to TRBJ2-3; no reliable D call. The V and J ends lost 6 bases and 0 bases respectively, with 7 bases between them. The CDR3 is 13 residues long. Germline V CDR1 and CDR2: MNHNY, SVGAGI (reference sequence). The CDR3 nucleotides read TGTGCCAGCAGCCCTATTAGCACAGATACGCAGTATTTT. This gives the protein CASSPISTDTQYF.

The chain combines TRBV6-2 or TRBV6-3 with TRBJ2-1; 7 positions match TRBD2. The length of the CDR3 is 17 residues. Germline trimming cut 5 bases from V and 10 bases from J; bases unmatched to any gene: 20. Germline loops: CDR1 MNHEY, CDR2 SVGEGT. CDR3 protein: CASSPLFFAEGGMEQFF. DNA for the CDR3: TGTGCCAGCAGTCCGCTTTTTTTTGCGGAGGGAGGGATGGAGCAGTTCTTC.

The rearrangement joins TRBV2 to TRBJ1-1; D is possibly TRBD1 (6 bases). The V and J ends lost 7 bases and 5 bases respectively, with 17 bases between them. CDR1 and CDR2 from the germline V gene are SNHLY and FYNNEI. The CDR3 runs 14 residues. This CDR3 reads CASMGAARGTEAFF. CDR3 sequence (DNA): TGTGCCAGCATGGGGGCGGCGCGCGGGACTGAAGCTTTCTTT.